What follows are 20 T cell receptor beta chains derived from one specimen sequenced in a study of T cell changes during pregnancy in multiple sclerosis. TCRdb's copy holds only in-frame clones and misses some; the assay was immunoSEQ multiplex PCR. This table holds about 110,000 clones, approximately 89% found once. This material consisted of peripheral blood, taken after pregnancy. The receptors come from a female donor with multiple sclerosis, enrolled in a pregnancy study.

The chain carries TRBV27 and TRBJ1-5, with D perhaps matching TRBD1 (5 bases). Germline lookup yields CDR1 MNHEY and CDR2 SMNVEV (reference sequence). V was shortened by 6 bases and J by 5 bases, with 11 bases between the two germline ends. This CDR3 is 13 amino acids long. CDR3 loop: CASRDDRHQPQHF. The CDR3 DNA reads as TGTGCCAGCAGAGATGACAGACATCAGCCCCAGCATTTT.

This CDR3 reads CASSPRQIPNTEAFF. The CDR3 DNA sequence: TGTGCCAGCAGCCCGCGACAAATTCCGAACACTGAAGCTTTCTTT. The chain is built from TRBV7-2 and TRBJ1-1; D is unclear. Trimming removed 5 bases from V and 1 base from J, with 14 bases in between. Per germline, CDR1 SGHTA and CDR2 FQGNSA. The CDR3 extends over 15 amino acids.

This sequence joins TRBV4-1 and TRBJ1-1; 8 bases line up with TRBD1. Losses at the gene ends were 5 bases for V and 7 bases for J; bases not matched to a gene: 6. This CDR3 comprises 13 residues. CDR1 is MGHRA and CDR2 is YSYEKL in the germline V gene. The chain's CDR3 is CASSYRQGNEAFF. The CDR3 DNA sequence: TGCGCCAGCAGCTATCGACAGGGGAATGAAGCTTTCTTT.

This chain joins TRBV6-1 and TRBJ1-1; D is possibly TRBD1 (6 bases). V dropped 3 bases and J dropped 7 bases, with 15 bases sitting between them. The CDR3 is 14 residues long. CDR1 is MNHNS and CDR2 is SASEGT in the germline V gene. DNA for the CDR3: TGTGCCAGCAGTGACTTAAGCAGAGGGGGTGAAGCTTTCTTT. Amino acid sequence: CASSDLSRGGEAFF.

The rearrangement uses TRBV18 and TRBJ1-2; TRBD1 matches 8 bases. After removal of 2 bases from V and 3 bases from J, the junction contained 5 bases not matched to a gene. The CDR3 sequence is 15 residues long. Looked up from germline, CDR1 is KGHSH and CDR2 is LQKENI. The CDR3 loop reads CASSPGMGQDYGYTF. The CDR3 coding sequence is TGTGCCAGCTCACCAGGGATGGGACAGGACTATGGCTACACCTTC.

The V and J genes are TRBV7-9 and TRBJ2-1; TRBD1 aligns across 7 bases. The germline V gene encodes CDR1 SEHNR and CDR2 FQNEAQ (reference sequence). The CDR3 length is 15 residues. The V and J ends lost 5 bases and 5 bases, in that order; junction bases with no gene match: 9. CDR3 in DNA: TGTGCCAGCAGCCTGACAGGGATTGGGGACAATGAGCAGTTCTTC. Encoded protein: CASSLTGIGDNEQFF.

The gene calls are TRBV11-2 and TRBJ2-6, with D uncertain. The CDR3 is made up of 19 amino acids. The V gene lost 0 bases and the J gene lost 0 bases, with 15 bases spanning the gap. Germline V CDR1 and CDR2: SGHAT, FQNNGV. CDR3 protein: CASSLDLRVHISGANVLTF. CDR3 sequence (DNA): TGTGCCAGCAGCTTAGATCTACGGGTACATATCTCTGGGGCCAACGTCCTGACTTTC. Looking up the rest from reference TRBV11-2 and TRBJ2-6 gives the full variable domain: EAGVAQSPRYKIIEKRQSVAFWCNPISGHATLYWYQQILGQGPKLLIQFQNNGVVDDSQLPKDRFSAERLKGVDSTLKIQPAKLEDSAVYLCASSLDLRVHISGANVLTFGAGSRLTVL.

The V call is TRBV4-1, the J call TRBJ1-4; D unresolved. Germline CDR1 and CDR2: MGHRA and YSYEKL. Trimming left V 0 bases short and J 8 bases short, with 13 bases between. The CDR3 is 15 amino acids. Here the CDR3 reads CASSQDLGVGEKLFF. CDR3 coding DNA: TGCGCCAGCAGCCAAGACCTCGGGGTCGGCGAAAAACTGTTTTTT.

V gene TRBV7-3 combines with J gene TRBJ2-5; 8 bases agree with TRBD2. The V and J ends lost 5 bases and 0 bases, in that order; junction bases with no gene match: 8. CDR1 and CDR2 from the germline V gene are SGHTA and FQGTGA. This CDR3 region has 16 residues. The CDR3, as DNA: TGTGCCAGCAGCCCCGACACGCGGGGGGACCAAGAGACCCAGTACTTC. Translation: CASSPDTRGDQETQYF.

This clone has just one count. This sequence joins TRBV6-1 and TRBJ1-3, with a tentative D call TRBD1 (6 bases). Germline CDR1 MNHNS, CDR2 SASEGT. Trimming cost V 8 bases and J 6 bases, with 17 bases left between them. The CDR3 extends over 14 amino acids. CDR3 loop: CASRTPGVLNTIYF. In DNA form, the CDR3 reads TGTGCCAGCCGAACGCCAGGGGTTTTAAACACCATATATTTT.

The chain combines TRBV6-5 with TRBJ1-3; D may be TRBD1 (5 bases). The germline gives CDR1 MNHEY, CDR2 SVGAGI. Deletions cut 0 bases from V and 4 bases from J, with 10 bases between. The CDR3 has 15 residues. The CDR3 is CASSYSIQGGNTIYF. CDR3 bases: TGTGCCAGCAGTTACTCGATCCAGGGCGGAAACACCATATATTTT.

The V gene is TRBV9, the J gene TRBJ2-2; 10 bases fit TRBD1. The V and J ends lost 4 bases and 5 bases, in that order; junction bases with no gene match: 2. From germline, CDR1 is SGDLS and CDR2 YYNGEE. This CDR3 has 14 amino acids. In DNA, the CDR3 is TGTGCCAGCAGCCCGGGACAGGGGACCGGGGAGCTGTTTTTT. Translation: CASSPGQGTGELFF.

This chain links TRBV5-1 with TRBJ2-3, with 9 bases identical to TRBD2. From germline, CDR1 is SGHRS and CDR2 YFSETQ. The CDR3 sequence is 16 residues long. The V and J ends lost 1 base and 5 bases, in that order; junction bases with no gene match: 8. This CDR3 reads CASSLRVAGAEDTQYF. As DNA, the CDR3 is TGCGCCAGCAGCTTGAGGGTAGCGGGGGCGGAAGATACGCAGTATTTT. The entire variable domain, with the rest obtained from reference TRBV5-1 and TRBJ2-3, is as follows: KAGVTQTPRYLIKTRGQQVTLSCSPISGHRSVSWYQQTPGQGLQFLFEYFSETQRNKGNFPGRFSGRQFSNSRSEMNVSTLELGDSALYLCASSLRVAGAEDTQYFGPGTRLTVL.

The chain couples TRBV5-1 to TRBJ2-2; possibly TRBD2 for D (6 bases). V shed 5 bases and J shed 5 bases, with 19 bases lying between them. There are 16 residues in the CDR3. Germline-derived CDR1 and CDR2 are SGHRS and YFSETQ. In nucleotides, the CDR3 is TGCGCCAGCAGAATGCAGGGAGACCGGGGGACCGGGGAGCTGTTTTTT. Amino acids: CASRMQGDRGTGELFF.

This clone was counted once. V and J are TRBV18 and TRBJ1-2, with unresolved D. Trimming stripped 1 base from V and 5 bases from J, with 11 bases between. Germline lookup yields CDR1 KGHSH and CDR2 LQKENI. This CDR3 contains 14 residues. The CDR3 sequence is CASSPLDTTYGYTF. The CDR3 nucleotides are TGTGCCAGCTCACCACTTGACACGACATATGGCTACACCTTC. The entire variable domain, with the rest obtained from reference TRBV18 and TRBJ1-2, is as follows: NAGVMQNPRHLVRRRGQEARLRCSPMKGHSHVYWYRQLPEEGLKFMVYLQKENIIDESGMPKERFSAEFPKEGPSILRIQQVVRGDSAAYFCASSPLDTTYGYTFGSGTRLTVV.

This clone turned up a few times. The V gene is TRBV10-1, the J gene TRBJ1-6; weak D call: TRBD1 (5 bases). The V end lost 5 bases, the J end lost 6 bases, and 17 bases lay between the germline ends. This CDR3 contains 16 residues. Per the germline V gene, CDR1 is WNHNN and CDR2 is SYGVQD (reference sequence). This CDR3 is CASSRSGETGNSPLHF. The CDR3 nucleotides are TGCGCCAGCAGTCGATCGGGGGAAACCGGTAATTCACCCCTCCACTTT.

The rearrangement links TRBV5-4 to TRBJ1-4; D is perhaps TRBD1 (5 bases). The CDR3 runs 14 residues. V lost 7 bases, J lost 7 bases, and 17 bases lay in between. Germline V lookup: CDR1 SGHNT, CDR2 YYREEE (reference sequence). The CDR3 sequence is CASGPDLGGEKLFF. The CDR3 nucleotides are TGTGCCAGCGGCCCCGATTTGGGGGGTGAAAAACTGTTTTTT.

The chain carries TRBV7-9 and TRBJ1-2, with D possibly being TRBD1 (6 bases). V lost 2 bases, J lost 4 bases, and 23 bases lay in between. Per the germline V gene, CDR1 is SEHNR and CDR2 is FQNEAQ (reference sequence). The CDR3 has 18 amino acids. In DNA, the CDR3 is TGTGCCAGCAGCTTAAGATCGCCCTACAGGGAAAGGTTCTATGGCTACACCTTC. Its translation: CASSLRSPYRERFYGYTF.

This chain connects TRBV4-1 to TRBJ2-2; D is unresolved. V was shortened by 3 bases and J by 5 bases, with 10 bases between the two germline ends. The V gene's germline CDR1 is MGHRA and CDR2 YSYEKL. This CDR3 comprises 14 residues. The CDR3 region is CASSHVAVTGELFF. CDR3 coding DNA: TGCGCCAGCAGCCATGTGGCAGTTACCGGGGAGCTGTTTTTT.

The rearrangement links TRBV7-2 to TRBJ1-2; no reliable D call. V lost 6 bases and J lost 8, with 19 bases in between. The germline V gene encodes CDR1 SGHTA and CDR2 FQGNSA. The CDR3 has 14 amino acids. The CDR3: CASSPEAVFRGYTF. The CDR3 DNA follows: TGTGCCAGCAGTCCGGAGGCGGTGTTTCGAGGCTACACCTTC.